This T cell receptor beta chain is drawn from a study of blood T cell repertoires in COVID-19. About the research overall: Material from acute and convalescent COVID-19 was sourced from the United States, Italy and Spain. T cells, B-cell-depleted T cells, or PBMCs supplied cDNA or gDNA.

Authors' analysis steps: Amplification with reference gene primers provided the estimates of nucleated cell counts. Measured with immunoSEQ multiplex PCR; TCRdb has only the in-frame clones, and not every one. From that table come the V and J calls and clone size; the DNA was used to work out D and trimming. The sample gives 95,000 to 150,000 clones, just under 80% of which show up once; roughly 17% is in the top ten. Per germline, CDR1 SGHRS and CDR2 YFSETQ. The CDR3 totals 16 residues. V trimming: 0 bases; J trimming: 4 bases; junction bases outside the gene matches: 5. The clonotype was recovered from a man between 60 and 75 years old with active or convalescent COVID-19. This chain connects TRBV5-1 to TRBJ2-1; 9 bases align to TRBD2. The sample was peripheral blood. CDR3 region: CASSLATSGRYNEQFF. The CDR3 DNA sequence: TGCGCCAGCAGCTTGGCGACTAGCGGTCGGTACAATGAGCAGTTCTTC.